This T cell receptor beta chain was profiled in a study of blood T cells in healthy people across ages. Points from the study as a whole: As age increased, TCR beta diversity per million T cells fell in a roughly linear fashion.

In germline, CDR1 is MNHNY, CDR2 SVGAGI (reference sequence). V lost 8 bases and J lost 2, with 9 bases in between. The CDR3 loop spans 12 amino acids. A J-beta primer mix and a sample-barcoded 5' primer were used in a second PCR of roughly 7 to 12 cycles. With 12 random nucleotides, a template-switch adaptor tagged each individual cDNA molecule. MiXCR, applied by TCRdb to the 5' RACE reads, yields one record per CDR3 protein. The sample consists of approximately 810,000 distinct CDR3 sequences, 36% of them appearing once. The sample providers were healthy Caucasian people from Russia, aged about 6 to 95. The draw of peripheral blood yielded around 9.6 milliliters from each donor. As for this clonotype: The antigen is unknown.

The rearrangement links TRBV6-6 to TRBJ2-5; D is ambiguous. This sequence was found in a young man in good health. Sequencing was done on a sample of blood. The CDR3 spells CASGPSQETQYF. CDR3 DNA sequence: TGTGCCAGCGGGCCAAGTCAAGAGACCCAGTACTTC.